What follows describes a single TCR beta chain. The source of the sample is a study of blood T cell repertoires in COVID-19. Study details: Collection of acute and convalescent COVID-19 samples took place in the United States, Italy and Spain. Nucleic acid was either cDNA or gDNA, and it came from T cells, B-cell-depleted T cells, or PBMCs.

In the original analysis: Estimates of nucleated cell counts were drawn from the amplification of reference gene primers. The table came from immunoSEQ multiplex PCR; TCRdb's copy has only in-frame clones and leaves some out. The V and J calls and clone size come from that table; D and trimming were worked out from the DNA. This sample has fewer than 700,000 clones, with roughly nine tenths found just once. Patients at the Seattle site were enrolled during active infection and followed longitudinally. The germline gives CDR1 SNHLY, CDR2 FYNNEI. This CDR3 region has 14 residues. Trimming cost V 9 bases and J 0 bases, with 12 bases left between them.

The chain combines TRBV2 with TRBJ1-5, with D unclear. Sequenced sample: peripheral blood. The sequence was obtained from a woman in her forties or fifties with COVID-19, enrolled during active disease. The CDR3 sequence: CASTEIFSNQPQHF. The CDR3 DNA reads as TGTGCCAGTACAGAGATCTTTAGCAATCAGCCCCAGCATTTT.